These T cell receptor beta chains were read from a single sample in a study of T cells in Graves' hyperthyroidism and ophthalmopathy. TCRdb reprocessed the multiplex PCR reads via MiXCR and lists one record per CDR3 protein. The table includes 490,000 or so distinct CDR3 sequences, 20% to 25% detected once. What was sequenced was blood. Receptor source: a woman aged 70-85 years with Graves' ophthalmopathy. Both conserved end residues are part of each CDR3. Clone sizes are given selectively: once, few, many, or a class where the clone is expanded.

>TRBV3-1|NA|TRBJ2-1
CASSQLAVNEQFF
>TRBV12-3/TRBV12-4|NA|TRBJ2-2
CASCSGLLAGTGELFF
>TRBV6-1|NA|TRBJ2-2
CASERTGELFF
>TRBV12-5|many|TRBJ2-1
CASGLVLAGMGNEQFF
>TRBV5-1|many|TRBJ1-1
CASSLVGTGGTEAFF
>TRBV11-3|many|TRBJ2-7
CASSLDTAYEQYF
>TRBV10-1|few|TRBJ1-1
CASSGTSTGGATEAFF
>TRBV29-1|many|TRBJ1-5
CSAQTGYNQPQHF
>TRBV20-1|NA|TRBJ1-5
CSATGTNSNQPQHF
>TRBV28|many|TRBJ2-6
CASSPDSGANVLTF
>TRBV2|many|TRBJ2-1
CASKVLSGGGEQFF
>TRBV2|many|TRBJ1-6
CASIRFGSARNNSPLHF
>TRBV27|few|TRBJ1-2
CASSSIYRVNYGYTF
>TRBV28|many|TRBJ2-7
CASSPSPSLAVIREQYF
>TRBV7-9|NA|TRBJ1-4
CANSRREGIGGNEKLFF
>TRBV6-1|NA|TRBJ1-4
CASSELATNEKLFF
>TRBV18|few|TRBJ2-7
CASSMTGDTYEQYF
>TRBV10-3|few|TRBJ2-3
CAISGGTGATDTQYF
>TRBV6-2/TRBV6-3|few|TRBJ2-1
CASSPHSGSYNEQFF
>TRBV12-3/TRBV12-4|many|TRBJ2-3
CASSPTGNTQYF
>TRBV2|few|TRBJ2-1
CASPLGGEQFF
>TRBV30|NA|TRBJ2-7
CAWSAGLAGVYGQYF
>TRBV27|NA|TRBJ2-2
CASGLWGGNTGELFF
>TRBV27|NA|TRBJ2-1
CASTLDPNSDEQFF
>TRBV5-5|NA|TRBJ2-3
CASLRSGDTQYF